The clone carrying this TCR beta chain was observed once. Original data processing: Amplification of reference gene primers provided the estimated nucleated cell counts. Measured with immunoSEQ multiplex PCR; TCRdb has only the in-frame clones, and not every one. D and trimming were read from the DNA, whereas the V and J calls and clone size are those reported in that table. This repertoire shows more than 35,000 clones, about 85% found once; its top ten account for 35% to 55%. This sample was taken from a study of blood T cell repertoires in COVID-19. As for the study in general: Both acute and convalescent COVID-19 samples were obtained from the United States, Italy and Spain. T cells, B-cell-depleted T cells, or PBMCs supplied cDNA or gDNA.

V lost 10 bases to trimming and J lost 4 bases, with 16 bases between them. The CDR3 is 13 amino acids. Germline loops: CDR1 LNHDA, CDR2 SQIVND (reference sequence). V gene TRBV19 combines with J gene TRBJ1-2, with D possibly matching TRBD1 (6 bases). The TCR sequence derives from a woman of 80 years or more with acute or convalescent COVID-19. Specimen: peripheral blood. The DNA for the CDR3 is TGTGCCACCGCTATGCAGGGGTTCTATGGCTACACCTTC. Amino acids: CATAMQGFYGYTF.